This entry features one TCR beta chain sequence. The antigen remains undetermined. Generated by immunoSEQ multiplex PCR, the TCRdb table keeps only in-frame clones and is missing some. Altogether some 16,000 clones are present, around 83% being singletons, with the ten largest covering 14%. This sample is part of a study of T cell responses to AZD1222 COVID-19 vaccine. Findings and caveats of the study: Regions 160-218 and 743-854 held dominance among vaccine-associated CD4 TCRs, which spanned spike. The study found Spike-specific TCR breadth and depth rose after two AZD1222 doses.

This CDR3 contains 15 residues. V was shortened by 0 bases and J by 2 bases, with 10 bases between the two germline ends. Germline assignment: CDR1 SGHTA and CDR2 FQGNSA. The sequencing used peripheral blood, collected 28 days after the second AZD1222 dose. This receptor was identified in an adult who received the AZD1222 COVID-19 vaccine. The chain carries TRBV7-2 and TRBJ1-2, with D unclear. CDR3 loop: CASSLAGGLNYGYTF. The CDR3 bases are TGTGCCAGCAGCTTAGCGGGAGGTTTGAACTATGGCTACACCTTC.